Each of the 4 T cell receptor beta chains below was sequenced from the same sample in a study of cytomegalovirus exposure and HLA in healthy donors. The PCR used 60 Vbeta and 13 Jbeta primers. The protocol was immunoSEQ multiplex PCR, while the TCRdb copy is restricted to in-frame clones and leaves out a portion. The sample holds under 170,000 clones, more than 65% seen once. The specimen sequenced was PBMCs. These receptor sequences come from a man aged 50 or older in good health and CMV-seropositive.

This clone was detected only a few times. Within the sample, other DNA sequences also encode this same CDR3. The chain couples TRBV2 to TRBJ2-7; 8 bases are shared with TRBD1. The CDR3 has 12 amino acids. V shed 6 bases, J shed 3 bases, and the junction held 1 base outside the gene matches. Germline CDR1 reads SNHLY; CDR2 reads FYNNEI. CDR3 in DNA: TGTGCCAGCAGCGGACAGGGCTACGAGCAGTACTTC. Amino acids: CASSGQGYEQYF.

The chain uses TRBV4-1 and TRBJ2-7, with 9 bases identical to TRBD1. Germline CDR1 is MGHRA and CDR2 is YSYEKL. The CDR3 extends over 15 amino acids. With 5 bases clipped from V and 5 bases from J, the junction kept 10 bases outside the gene matches. CDR3 amino acids: CASSSRDREKDEQYF. As DNA, the CDR3 is TGCGCCAGCAGCAGCCGGGACAGGGAAAAAGACGAGCAGTACTTC.

The gene calls are TRBV7-8 and TRBJ2-1, with TRBD2 matching over 9 bases. The germline V gene has CDR1 SGHVS and CDR2 FQNEAQ. The junction had 10 bases not matched to a gene; V was cut back by 6 bases and J by 10 bases. This CDR3 has 14 amino acids. This CDR3 reads CASRILAGVPEQFF. The CDR3 coding sequence is TGTGCCAGCAGGATCTTAGCGGGAGTCCCGGAGCAGTTCTTC. Combining the CDR3 with reference TRBV7-8 and TRBJ2-1 gives the whole variable domain GAGVSQSPRYKVAKRGQDVALRCDPISGHVSLFWYQQALGQGPEFLTYFQNEAQLDKSGLPSDRFFAERPEGSVSTLKIQRTQQEDSAVYLCASRILAGVPEQFFGPGTRLTVL.

J is TRBJ2-7 and V is TRBV5-4, with D maybe TRBD1 (7 bases). The CDR3 is made up of 16 amino acids. From germline, CDR1 is SGHNT and CDR2 YYREEE (reference sequence). The V end lost 3 bases, the J end lost 3 bases, and 19 bases lay between the germline ends. The CDR3 sequence is CASSSSRGDRGYEQYF. The DNA for the CDR3 is TGTGCCAGCAGCTCGTCCAGGGGGGACAGAGGCTACGAGCAGTACTTC.